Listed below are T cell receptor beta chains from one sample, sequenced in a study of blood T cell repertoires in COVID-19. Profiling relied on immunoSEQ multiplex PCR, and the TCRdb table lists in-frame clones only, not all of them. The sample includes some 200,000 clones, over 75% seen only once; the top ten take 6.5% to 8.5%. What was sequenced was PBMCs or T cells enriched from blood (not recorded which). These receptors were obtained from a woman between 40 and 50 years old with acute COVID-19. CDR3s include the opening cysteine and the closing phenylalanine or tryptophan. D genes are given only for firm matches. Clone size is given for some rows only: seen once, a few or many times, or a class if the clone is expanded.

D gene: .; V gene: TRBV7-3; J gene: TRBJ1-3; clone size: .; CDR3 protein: CASSPGTGNTIYF; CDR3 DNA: TGTGCCAGCAGCCCAGGGACAGGAAACACCATATATTTT
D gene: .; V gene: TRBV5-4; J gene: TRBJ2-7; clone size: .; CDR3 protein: CASSLVAGAEQYF; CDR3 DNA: TGTGCCAGCAGCTTGGTTGCAGGGGCCGAGCAGTACTTC
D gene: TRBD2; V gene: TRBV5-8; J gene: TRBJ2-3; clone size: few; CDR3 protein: CASSDGLAGGGADTQYF; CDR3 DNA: TGTGCCAGCAGCGACGGACTAGCGGGAGGCGGCGCAGATACGCAGTATTTT
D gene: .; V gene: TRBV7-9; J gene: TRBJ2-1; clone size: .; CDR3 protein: CASSLPTNYNEQFF; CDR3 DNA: TGTGCCAGCAGCTTACCGACTAACTACAATGAGCAGTTCTTC
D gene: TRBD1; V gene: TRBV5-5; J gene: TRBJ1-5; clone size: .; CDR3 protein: CASSFYTTGAGQPQHF; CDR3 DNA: TGTGCCAGCAGCTTCTACACTACAGGGGCCGGTCAGCCCCAGCATTTT
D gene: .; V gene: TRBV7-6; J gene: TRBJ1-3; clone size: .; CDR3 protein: CASSLGPPGGGNTIYF; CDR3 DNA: TGTGCCAGCAGCTTAGGGCCTCCCGGGGGTGGAAACACCATATATTTT
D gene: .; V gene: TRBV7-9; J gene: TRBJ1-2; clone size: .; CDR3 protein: CASSLSQGGYTF; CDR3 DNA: TGTGCCAGCAGCTTAAGTCAGGGTGGCTACACCTTC
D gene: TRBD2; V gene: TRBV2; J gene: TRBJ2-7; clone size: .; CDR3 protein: CASSPGGGNYEQYF; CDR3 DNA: TGTGCCAGCAGCCCTGGCGGGGGGAACTACGAGCAGTACTTC
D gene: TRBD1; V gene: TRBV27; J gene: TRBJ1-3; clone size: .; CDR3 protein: CASSSLTGTRNTIYF; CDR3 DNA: TGTGCCAGCAGTTCTTTGACAGGGACAAGAAACACCATATATTTT
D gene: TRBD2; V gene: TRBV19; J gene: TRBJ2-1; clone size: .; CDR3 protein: CASSAGRGGHNEQFF; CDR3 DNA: TGTGCCAGTAGTGCCGGGCGGGGGGGGCACAATGAGCAGTTCTTC
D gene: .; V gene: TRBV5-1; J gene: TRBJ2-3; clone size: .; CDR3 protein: CASSLAGGTDTQYF; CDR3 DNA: TGCGCCAGCAGCTTGGCAGGCGGCACAGATACGCAGTATTTT
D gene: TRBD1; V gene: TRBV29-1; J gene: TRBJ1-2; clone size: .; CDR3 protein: CSVFQGVNYGYTF; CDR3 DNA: TGCAGCGTTTTCCAGGGGGTGAACTATGGCTACACCTTC
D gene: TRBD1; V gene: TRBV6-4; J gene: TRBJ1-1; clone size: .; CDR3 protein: CASSLTGWATEAFF; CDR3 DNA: TGTGCCAGCAGCTTGACAGGGTGGGCCACTGAAGCTTTCTTT
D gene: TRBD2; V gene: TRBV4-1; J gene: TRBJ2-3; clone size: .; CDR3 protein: CASSQISGRPTDTQYF; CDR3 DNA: TGCGCCAGCAGCCAGATCAGCGGGAGGCCCACAGATACGCAGTATTTT
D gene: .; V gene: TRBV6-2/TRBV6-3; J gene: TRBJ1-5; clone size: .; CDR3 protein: CASSYSSDRRQPQHF; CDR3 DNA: TGTGCCAGCAGTTACTCGAGCGACAGAAGGCAGCCCCAGCATTTT
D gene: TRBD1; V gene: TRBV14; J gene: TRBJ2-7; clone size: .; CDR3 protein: CASSRDRVPYEQYF; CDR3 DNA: TGTGCCAGCAGCCGGGACAGGGTCCCCTACGAGCAGTACTTC
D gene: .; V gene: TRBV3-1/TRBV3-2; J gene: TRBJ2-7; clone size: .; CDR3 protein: CASSPQRQRFYEQYF; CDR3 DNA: TGTGCCAGCAGCCCTCAGAGGCAGCGATTCTACGAGCAGTACTTC
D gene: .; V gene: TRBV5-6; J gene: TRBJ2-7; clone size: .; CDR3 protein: CASSLPGPGYEQYF; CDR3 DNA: TGTGCCAGCAGCTTGCCAGGGCCCGGTTACGAGCAGTACTTC
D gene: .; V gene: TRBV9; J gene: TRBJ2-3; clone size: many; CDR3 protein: CASSAVVGGRTDTQYF; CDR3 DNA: TGTGCCAGCAGCGCCGTCGTGGGGGGGCGCACAGATACGCAGTATTTT
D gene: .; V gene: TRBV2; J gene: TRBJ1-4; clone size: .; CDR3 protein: CATAGQAGEKLFF; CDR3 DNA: TGTGCCACGGCGGGGCAGGCCGGTGAAAAACTGTTTTTT
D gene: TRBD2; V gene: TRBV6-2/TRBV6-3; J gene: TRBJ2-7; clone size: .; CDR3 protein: CASSHGLAGYEQYF; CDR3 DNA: TGTGCCAGCAGTCACGGACTAGCGGGCTACGAGCAGTACTTC
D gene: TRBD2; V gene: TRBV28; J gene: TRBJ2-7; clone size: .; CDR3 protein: CVVAGDHEQYF; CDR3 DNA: TGTGTTGTAGCGGGAGACCACGAGCAGTACTTC
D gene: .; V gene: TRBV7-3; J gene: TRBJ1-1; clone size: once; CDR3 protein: CASSFSAATLRRSEAFF; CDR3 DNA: TGTGCCAGCAGCTTTTCGGCAGCAACCCTCAGGAGGTCTGAAGCTTTCTTT
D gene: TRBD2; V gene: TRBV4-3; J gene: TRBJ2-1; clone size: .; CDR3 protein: CASSQEVRGSIYEQFF; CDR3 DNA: TGCGCCAGCAGCCAAGAGGTTCGCGGGAGTATCTATGAGCAGTTCTTC
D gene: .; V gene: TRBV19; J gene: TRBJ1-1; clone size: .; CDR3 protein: CASSMGAGWSTEAFF; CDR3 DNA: TGTGCCAGTAGTATGGGGGCAGGGTGGAGCACTGAAGCTTTCTTT
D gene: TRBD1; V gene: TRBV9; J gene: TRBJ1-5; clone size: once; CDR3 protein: CASSGGQALQPQHF; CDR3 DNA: TGTGCCAGCAGCGGGGGACAGGCTCTTCAGCCCCAGCATTTT
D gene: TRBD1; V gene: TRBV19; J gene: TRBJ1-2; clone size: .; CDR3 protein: CASSPDRDLVYGYTF; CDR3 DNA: TGTGCCAGTAGTCCTGACAGGGATCTCGTCTATGGCTACACCTTC
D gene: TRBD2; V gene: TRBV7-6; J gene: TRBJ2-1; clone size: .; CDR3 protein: CASSLPSGLAASNEQFF; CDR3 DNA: TGTGCCAGCAGCTTACCAAGTGGACTAGCGGCCAGCAATGAGCAGTTCTTC
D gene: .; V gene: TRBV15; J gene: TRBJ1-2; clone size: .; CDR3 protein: CATSRDRAANYGYTF; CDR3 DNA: TGTGCCACCAGCAGAGACAGGGCTGCTAACTATGGCTACACCTTC
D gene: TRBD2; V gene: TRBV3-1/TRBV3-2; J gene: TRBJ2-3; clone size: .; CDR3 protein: CASSQAPRMSGRAADTQYF; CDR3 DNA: TGTGCCAGCAGCCAAGCCCCGCGGATGAGCGGGAGGGCCGCAGATACGCAGTATTTT
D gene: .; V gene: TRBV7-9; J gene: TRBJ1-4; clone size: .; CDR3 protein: CASSLDGAANEKLFF; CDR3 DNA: TGTGCCAGCAGCTTAGATGGGGCGGCTAATGAAAAACTGTTTTTT
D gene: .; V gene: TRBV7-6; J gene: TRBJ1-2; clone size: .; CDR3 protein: CASSLETDPNYGYTF; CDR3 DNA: TGTGCCAGCAGCTTAGAGACAGACCCTAACTATGGCTACACCTTC
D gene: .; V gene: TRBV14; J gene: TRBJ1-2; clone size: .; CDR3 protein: CASSQDGQIYYGYTF; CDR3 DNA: TGTGCCAGCAGCCAAGACGGACAGATCTACTATGGCTACACCTTC
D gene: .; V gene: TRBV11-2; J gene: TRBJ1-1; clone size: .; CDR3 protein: CASSPGTTRNTEAFF; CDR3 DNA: TGTGCCAGCAGCCCAGGGACAACTAGGAACACTGAAGCTTTCTTT
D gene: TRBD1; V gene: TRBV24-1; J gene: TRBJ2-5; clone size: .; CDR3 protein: CATSDYRGRKETQYF; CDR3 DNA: TGTGCCACCAGTGATTACAGGGGCCGAAAAGAGACCCAGTACTTC
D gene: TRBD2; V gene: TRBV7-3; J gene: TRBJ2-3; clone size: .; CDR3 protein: CASSLTGAGGLTDTQYF; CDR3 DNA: TGTGCCAGCAGCTTAACCGGAGCGGGGGGACTCACAGATACGCAGTATTTT
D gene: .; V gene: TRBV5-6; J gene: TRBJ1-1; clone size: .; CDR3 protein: CASSLMRNTEAFF; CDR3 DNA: TGTGCCAGCAGCTTGATGAGGAACACTGAAGCTTTCTTT
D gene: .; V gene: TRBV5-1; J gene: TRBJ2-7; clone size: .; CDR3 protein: CASSSGQKAYEQYF; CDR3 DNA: TGCGCCAGCAGCTCAGGACAGAAGGCCTACGAGCAGTACTTC